The next 14 T cell receptor beta chains were all read from a single sample in a study of cytomegalovirus exposure and HLA in healthy donors. Sequencing used immunoSEQ multiplex PCR; TCRdb keeps in-frame clones, though not all of them. The sample includes 120,000 to 150,000 clones, 70% to 90% of them seen just once. Sample: PBMCs. The receptors originated from a woman between 18 and 29 years old in good health and CMV-seropositive.

This chain connects TRBV10-2 to TRBJ1-1; 10 bases fit TRBD1. CDR1 is WSHSY and CDR2 is SAAADI in the germline V gene. The J segment lost 0 bases and the V segment lost 6 bases, leaving 1 base of the junction unmatched. The CDR3 loop spans 14 amino acids. CDR3 sequence: CASRTGGMNTEAFF. The CDR3 DNA reads as TGCGCCAGCAGGACAGGGGGCATGAACACTGAAGCTTTCTTT.

The rearrangement uses TRBV27 and TRBJ1-1, with a tentative D call TRBD1 (5 bases). The CDR3 is made up of 20 amino acids. The germline CDR1 and CDR2 sequences are MNHEY and SMNVEV (reference sequence). The germline V and J ends were trimmed by 3 bases and 0 bases, with 26 bases remaining between them. CDR3 region: CASSLIPLQGTFFMNTEAFF. The CDR3 DNA follows: TGTGCCAGCAGTTTGATACCCCTTCAGGGAACATTTTTCATGAACACTGAAGCTTTCTTT.

The genes are TRBV5-1 and TRBJ2-7; the D gene is possibly TRBD1 (6 bases). The CDR3 is made up of 14 amino acids. V was shortened by 0 bases and J by 2 bases, with 9 bases between the two germline ends. CDR1 and CDR2 (germline): SGHRS, YFSETQ. The CDR3 loop is CASSLATGTYEQYF. The CDR3 nucleotides read TGCGCCAGCAGCTTGGCGACAGGAACCTACGAGCAGTACTTC.

The chain couples TRBV11-2 to TRBJ1-4, with 8 nucleotides matching TRBD1. The germline V gene encodes CDR1 SGHAT and CDR2 FQNNGV. The CDR3 spans 14 residues. The trim removed 0 bases at V and 8 bases at J, leaving 2 bases unmatched. As DNA, the CDR3 is TGTGCCAGCAGCTTAGAGTCAGGGGGCGAAAAACTGTTTTTT. Its protein product is CASSLESGGEKLFF.

This chain connects TRBV25-1 to TRBJ2-2, with D uncertain. Germline CDR1 and CDR2: MGHDK and SYGVNS. The CDR3 has 10 amino acids. Trimming pared 8 bases from V and 5 bases from J, leaving 3 bases between. CDR3 sequence: CASLTGELFF. The CDR3 DNA reads as TGTGCCAGCCTAACCGGGGAGCTGTTTTTT.

CDR3 bases: TGTGCCAGCAGTGAGAGAGCGGGACAGGCCCTAGGGGGCTACACCTTC. As protein: CASSERAGQALGGYTF. The chain combines TRBV6-4 with TRBJ1-2; 8 nucleotides match TRBD1. J gave up 8 bases and V 3 bases, and 14 bases lay outside the gene matches. The germline gives CDR1 MRHNA, CDR2 SNTAGT. There are 16 residues in the CDR3.

By frequency in the sample, this clone is medium-sized. V gene TRBV28 combines with J gene TRBJ2-1, with TRBD2 as a possible D gene (6 bases). The V and J ends lost 6 bases and 4 bases respectively, with 10 bases between them. This CDR3 spans 13 amino acids. Germline CDR1 reads MDHEN; CDR2 reads SYDVKM. The CDR3 loop reads CASRGGGYNEQFF. The CDR3 DNA reads TGTGCCAGCAGGGGAGGAGGGTACAATGAGCAGTTCTTC.

This rearrangement joins TRBV7-8 to TRBJ2-1; 11 nucleotides match TRBD2. The trim removed 5 bases at V and 8 bases at J, leaving 5 bases unmatched. The CDR3 sequence is 14 residues long. CDR1 is SGHVS, CDR2 FQNEAQ, per germline. The DNA of the CDR3 is TGTGCCAGCAGCAGACTAGCGGGACCGGATGAGCAGTTCTTC. Amino acid sequence: CASSRLAGPDEQFF.

The V gene is TRBV25-1, the J gene TRBJ1-1, with a weak D call TRBD1 (6 bases). Germline CDR1 reads MGHDK; CDR2 reads SYGVNS. The CDR3 is made up of 12 amino acids. V lost 6 bases, J lost 5 bases, and 10 bases lay in between. This CDR3 reads CASSVRGTEAFF. The DNA for the CDR3 is TGTGCCAGCAGCGTTAGGGGGACTGAAGCTTTCTTT.

The rearrangement links TRBV6-1 to TRBJ2-7, with TRBD2 matching 12 bases. CDR1 MNHNS and CDR2 SASEGT come from the germline V gene. J lost 4 bases, V lost 2 bases, and 3 bases had no gene match. This CDR3 spans 15 amino acids. The CDR3 sequence is CASSEPTSGSYEQYF. CDR3 in DNA: TGTGCCAGCAGTGAACCGACTAGCGGGAGTTACGAGCAGTACTTC.

In regard to this clone: In the same sample, other DNA sequences code for this CDR3. The chain is built from TRBV18 and TRBJ1-5; the D is unclear. Germline V gene data show CDR1 as KGHSH and CDR2 as LQKENI. The CDR3 loop spans 13 amino acids. V lost 3 bases and J lost 5, with 8 bases in between. CDR3 region: CASSPGRDQPQHF. The CDR3 DNA is TGTGCCAGCTCACCGGGTCGGGATCAGCCCCAGCATTTT.

The CDR3 DNA follows: TGTGCCTGGAACACGCAGGGAAACTATGGCTACACCTTC. It yields the protein CAWNTQGNYGYTF. V gene TRBV30 combines with J gene TRBJ1-2; D is perhaps TRBD1 (5 bases). V lost 4 bases and J lost 2, with 11 bases in between. The CDR3 is made up of 13 amino acids. Germline assignment: CDR1 GTSNPN and CDR2 SVGIG (reference sequence).

DNA of the CDR3: TGTGCCAGCAGCCCAGGGGATGGCGAGCAGTACTTC. It is translated as CASSPGDGEQYF. The genes are TRBV11-3 and TRBJ2-7; tentative D call: TRBD1 (6 bases). The CDR3 totals 12 residues. Trimming took 5 bases from V and 6 from J, leaving 11 bases between them. CDR1 is SGHNT, CDR2 YENEEA, per germline.

The V and J genes are TRBV10-3 and TRBJ2-7; unclear D gene. V was clipped by 2 bases and J by 2 bases, with 4 bases between them. Germline V gene lookup returns CDR1 ENHRY and CDR2 SYGVKD. The CDR3 has 12 amino acids. The CDR3 protein is CAISEPAYEQYF. DNA for the CDR3: TGTGCCATCAGTGAGCCTGCCTACGAGCAGTACTTC.